This TCR beta chain derives from a study of T cell changes during pregnancy in multiple sclerosis. Trimming cost V 4 bases and J 7 bases; bases outside gene matches: 6. The CDR3 runs 15 residues. Germline V lookup: CDR1 SGHAT, CDR2 FQNNGV. Clones were sequenced by immunoSEQ multiplex PCR, and TCRdb holds only the in-frame ones, with some missing. The sample has about 110,000 clones, about 90% seen once. This receptor was identified in a female donor with multiple sclerosis, enrolled in a pregnancy study. The rearrangement joins TRBV11-2 to TRBJ2-7; 14 bases match TRBD2. The sequenced sample was peripheral blood, obtained before pregnancy. The CDR3 is CASSSGLAGVSEQYF. In nucleotides, the CDR3 is TGTGCCAGCAGCTCGGGACTAGCGGGGGTTTCGGAGCAGTACTTC.